The 7 T cell receptor beta chains below were found in one sample sequenced in a study of shared T cell receptors in the human thymus. Repertoires were generated with immunoSEQ multiplex PCR, while TCRdb's copy carries only in-frame clones and drops some. Of approximately 660,000 clones listed, approximately 90% are singletons. These same data were also listed under a study on human thymus T cells.

The source material was thymocytes. The receptors here all came from a boy less than two years old with a congenital heart defect.

The chain combines TRBV9 with TRBJ2-5; 9 nucleotides match TRBD2. V gave up 3 bases and J gave up 2 bases; unmatched junction bases: 5. This CDR3 spans 15 amino acids. Germline V gene data show CDR1 as SGDLS and CDR2 as YYNGEE. CDR3: CASSASGTIQETQYF. The DNA for the CDR3 is TGTGCCAGCAGCGCTAGCGGGACAATTCAAGAGACCCAGTACTTC. The variable domain in full, completed from reference TRBV9 and TRBJ2-5, reads DSGVTQTPKHLITATGQRVTLRCSPRSGDLSVYWYQQSLDQGLQFLIQYYNGEERAKGNILERFSAQQFPDLHSELNLSSLELGDSALYFCASSASGTIQETQYFGPGTRLLVL.

The V and J genes are TRBV6-4 and TRBJ2-3, with 9 bases lining up with TRBD2. This CDR3 is 17 amino acids long. Per germline, CDR1 MRHNA and CDR2 SNTAGT. V gave up 0 bases and J gave up 2 bases; unmatched junction bases: 6. CDR3 sequence: CASSDSQTSGSTDTQYF. Here the CDR3 DNA reads TGTGCCAGCAGTGACTCCCAGACTAGCGGATCCACAGATACGCAGTATTTT.

The chain employs TRBV14 and TRBJ2-1; weak D call: TRBD1 (6 bases). Germline V gene data show CDR1 as SGHDN and CDR2 as FVKESK. CDR3 size: 12 residues. Trimming left V 4 bases short and J 8 bases short, with 9 bases between. The CDR3 loop is CASSRDTHEQFF. The CDR3 nucleotides read TGTGCCAGCAGCCGGGACACCCATGAGCAGTTCTTC. The full variable domain, rest sourced from reference TRBV14 and TRBJ2-1, is EAGVTQFPSHSVIEKGQTVTLRCDPISGHDNLYWYRRVMGKEIKFLLHFVKESKQDESGMPNNRFLAERTGGTYSTLKVQPAELEDSGVYFCASSRDTHEQFFGPGTRLTVL.

This chain links TRBV5-1 with TRBJ2-4, with 7 bases aligning to TRBD1. With V trimmed by 4 bases and J by 0 bases, 7 bases remained unmatched. The V gene's germline CDR1 is SGHRS and CDR2 YFSETQ. CDR3 length equals 16 residues. The CDR3 DNA is TGCGCCAGCAGCGTAGGGACAGATCTAGCCAAAAACATTCAGTACTTC. Its translation is CASSVGTDLAKNIQYF.

The V call is TRBV21-1, the J call TRBJ1-5; the table's D call of TRBD1 was not tested on the DNA. TRBV21-1 is an annotated pseudogene. This CDR3 is built from 16 residues. CDR3 sequence (DNA): TGTGCCAGCAGCCACAGGGAATTGAGGGACAATCAGCCCCAGCATTTT. It codes for CASSHRELRDNQPQHF.

As DNA, the CDR3 is TGTGCCAGCAGTGAGAGACAGGGGAGGACTGAAGCTTTCTTT. It encodes CASSERQGRTEAFF. V gene TRBV2 combines with J gene TRBJ1-1; 8 bases line up with TRBD1. Germline CDR1 SNHLY, CDR2 FYNNEI. Trimming cost V 3 bases and J 5 bases; bases outside gene matches: 5. The CDR3 runs 14 residues.

The chain combines TRBV21-1 with TRBJ1-1. TRBV21-1 is a known pseudogene. The CDR3 extends over 15 amino acids. The CDR3 nucleotides read TGTGCCAGCAGCTTTAAGGGAGGGTGGGGCACTGAAGCTTTCTTT. Protein product: CASSFKGGWGTEAFF.